The sequence of this T cell receptor beta chain was determined in a study of glioma-infiltrating T cells after dendritic cell vaccination. The overall study: Patients had newly diagnosed or recurrent glioblastoma and received dendritic cell vaccines.

The CDR3 contains 16 residues. The ends lost 0 bases at V and 2 bases at J; junction bases unmatched: 2. Germline CDR1 reads SGDLS; CDR2 reads YYNGEE. Time point here: after dendritic cell vaccination, including at tumor progression/relapse. None of the glioblastoma patients had an isocitrate dehydrogenase mutation. Broader study findings: Higher pretreatment TIL content predicted longer progression-free time and survival.

The repertoire was sequenced with immunoSEQ multiplex PCR; TCRdb's copy has only in-frame clones and lacks some. The sample records more than 70,000 clones, more than 75% being singletons. Details on this clone: Its antigen remains unidentified.

Sequencing used blood, obtained after dendritic cell vaccination. The sequence derives from a human donor with glioblastoma. This chain links TRBV9 with TRBJ2-1, with 10 bases aligning to TRBD2. CDR3 residues: CASSVALAGAYNEQFF. The DNA of the CDR3 is TGTGCCAGCAGCGTAGCGCTAGCGGGAGCCTACAATGAGCAGTTCTTC.